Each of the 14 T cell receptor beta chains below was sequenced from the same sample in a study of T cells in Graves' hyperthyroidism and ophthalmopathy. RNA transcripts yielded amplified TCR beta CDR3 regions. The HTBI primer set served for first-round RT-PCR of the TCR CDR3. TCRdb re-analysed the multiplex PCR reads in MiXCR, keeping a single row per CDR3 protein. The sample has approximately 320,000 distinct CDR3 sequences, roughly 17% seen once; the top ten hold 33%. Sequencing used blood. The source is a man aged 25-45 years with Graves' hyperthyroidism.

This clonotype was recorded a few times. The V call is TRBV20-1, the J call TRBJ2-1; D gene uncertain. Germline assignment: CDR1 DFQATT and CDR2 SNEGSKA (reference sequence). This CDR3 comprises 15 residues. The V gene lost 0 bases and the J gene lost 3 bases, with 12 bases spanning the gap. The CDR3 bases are TGCAGTGCTAGAGAGGGCCAGGTGGGCTACAATGAGCAGTTCTTC. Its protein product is CSAREGQVGYNEQFF.

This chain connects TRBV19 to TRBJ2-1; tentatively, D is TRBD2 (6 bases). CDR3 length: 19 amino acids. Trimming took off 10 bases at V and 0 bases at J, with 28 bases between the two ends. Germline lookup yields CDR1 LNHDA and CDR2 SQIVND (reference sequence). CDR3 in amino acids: CATQPGGTREPYSYNEQFF. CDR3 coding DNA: TGTGCCACCCAACCGGGCGGGACCAGGGAGCCGTACTCCTACAATGAGCAGTTCTTC.

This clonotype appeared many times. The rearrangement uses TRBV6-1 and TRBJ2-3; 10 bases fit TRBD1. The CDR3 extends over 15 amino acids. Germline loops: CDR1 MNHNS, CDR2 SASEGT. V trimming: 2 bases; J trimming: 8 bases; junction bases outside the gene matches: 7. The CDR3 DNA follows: TGTGCCAGCAGTGAACGGACAGGGGGGCCCGGTACGCAGTATTTT. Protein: CASSERTGGPGTQYF.

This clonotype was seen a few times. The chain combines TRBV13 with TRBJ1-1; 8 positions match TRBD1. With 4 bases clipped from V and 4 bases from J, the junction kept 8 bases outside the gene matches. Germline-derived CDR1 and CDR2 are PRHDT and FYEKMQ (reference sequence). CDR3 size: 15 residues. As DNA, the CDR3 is TGTGCCAGCAGCTCCCCAGGACAGGGAGTCACTGAAGCTTTCTTT. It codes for CASSSPGQGVTEAFF.

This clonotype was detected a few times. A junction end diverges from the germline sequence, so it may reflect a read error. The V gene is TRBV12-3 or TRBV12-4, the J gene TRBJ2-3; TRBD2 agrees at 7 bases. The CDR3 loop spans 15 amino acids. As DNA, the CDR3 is TGTGCCAGCAGTTTATCTAGCGGATACACAGATGCGCAGTATTTT. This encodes CASSLSSGYTDAQYF.

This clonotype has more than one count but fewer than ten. The CDR3 DNA reads TGTGCCACCAGCAGAGATTTTTCCGGGGGGCGGAATGAGCAGTTCTTC. This gives the protein CATSRDFSGGRNEQFF. The chain has TRBV15 and TRBJ2-1, with TRBD2 as a possible D gene (7 bases). Germline values: CDR1 LNHNV, CDR2 YYDKDF (reference sequence). The CDR3 is 16 amino acids. Trimming left V 0 bases short and J 7 bases short, with 16 bases between.

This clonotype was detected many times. The DNA for the CDR3 is TGTGCCAGCAGTTTAGCTAGGGGAATCCCCACCTACGAGCAGTACTTC. Encoded protein: CASSLARGIPTYEQYF. This rearrangement joins TRBV12-3 or TRBV12-4 to TRBJ2-7; D possibly corresponds to TRBD1 (5 bases). V lost 0 bases to trimming and J lost 2 bases, with 14 bases between them. This CDR3 region has 16 residues.

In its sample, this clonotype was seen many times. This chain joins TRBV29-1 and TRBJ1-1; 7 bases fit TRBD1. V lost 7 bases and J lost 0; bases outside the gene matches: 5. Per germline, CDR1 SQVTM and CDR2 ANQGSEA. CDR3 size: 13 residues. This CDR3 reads CSAPGQLNTEAFF. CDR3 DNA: TGCAGCGCCCCGGGACAGCTGAACACTGAAGCTTTCTTT.

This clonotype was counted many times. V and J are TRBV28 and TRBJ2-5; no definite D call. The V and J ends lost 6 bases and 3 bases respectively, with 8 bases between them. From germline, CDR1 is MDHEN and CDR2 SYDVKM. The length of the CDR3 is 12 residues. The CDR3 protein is CASSPPEETQYF. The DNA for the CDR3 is TGTGCCAGCAGCCCCCCCGAAGAGACCCAGTACTTC.

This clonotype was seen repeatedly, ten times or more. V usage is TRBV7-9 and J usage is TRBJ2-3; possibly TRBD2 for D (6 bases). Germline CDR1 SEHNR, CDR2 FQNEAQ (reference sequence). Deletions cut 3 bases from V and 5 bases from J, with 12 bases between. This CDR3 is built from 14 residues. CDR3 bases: TGTGCCAGCAGCTTGGGCGGGATGGGAGATACGCAGTATTTT. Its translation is CASSLGGMGDTQYF.

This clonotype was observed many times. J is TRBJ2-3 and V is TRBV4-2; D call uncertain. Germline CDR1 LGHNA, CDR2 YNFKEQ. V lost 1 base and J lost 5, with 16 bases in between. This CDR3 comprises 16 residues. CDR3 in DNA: TGTGCCAGCAGCCAAGGCCTCGGGTTGGTCAGAGATACGCAGTATTTT. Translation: CASSQGLGLVRDTQYF.

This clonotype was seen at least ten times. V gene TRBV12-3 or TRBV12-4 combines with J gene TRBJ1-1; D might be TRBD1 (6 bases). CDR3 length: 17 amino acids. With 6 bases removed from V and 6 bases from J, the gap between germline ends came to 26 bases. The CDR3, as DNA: TGTGCCAGCAGGAAGTCGGGGGTTCGGGACACTTACGCTGAAGCTTTCTTT. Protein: CASRKSGVRDTYAEAFF.

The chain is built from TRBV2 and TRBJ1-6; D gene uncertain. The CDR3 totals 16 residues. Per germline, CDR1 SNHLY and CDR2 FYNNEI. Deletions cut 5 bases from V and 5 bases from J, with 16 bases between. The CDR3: CASSRKVLYDNSPLHF. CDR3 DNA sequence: TGTGCCAGCAGTCGGAAGGTCCTTTACGATAATTCACCCCTCCACTTT.

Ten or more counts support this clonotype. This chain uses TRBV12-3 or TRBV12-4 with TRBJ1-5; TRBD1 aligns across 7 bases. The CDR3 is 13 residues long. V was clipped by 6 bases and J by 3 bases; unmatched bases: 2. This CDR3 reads CASRGQTNQPQHF. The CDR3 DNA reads TGTGCCAGCAGGGGACAGACCAATCAGCCCCAGCATTTT.